This T cell receptor (beta chain) was recorded in a study of T cells in tuberculosis. About the study: T cells were selected with CD1B tetramers loaded with glucose monomycolate. This South African cohort compared adolescents with or without latent tuberculosis against adults with active tuberculosis.

Concerning this clone itself: Its antigen remains unknown.

Germline V gene lookup returns CDR1 SGHAT and CDR2 FQDESV (reference sequence). Trimming removed 1 base from V and 4 bases from J, with 7 bases in between. The CDR3 sequence is 14 residues long. Study results and limitations: Using the GMM-specific repertoire gave about 84% accuracy versus roughly 70% with motifs.

This table comes from immunoSEQ multiplex PCR, and its TCRdb copy is limited to in-frame clones, with some not included. This sample carries more than 35,000 clones, roughly 95% of them seen once, and the ten largest clones take roughly 6.9%. The source is a donor between 10 and 35 years old with latent tuberculosis or without tuberculosis infection. Material: PBMCs. The J gene is TRBJ2-2, the V gene TRBV11-1; D unclear. CDR3 nucleotide sequence: TGTGCCAGCAGCTTAGAACTCCCCACCGGGGAGCTGTTTTTT. Translation: CASSLELPTGELFF.